A selection of T cell receptor beta chains follows, all from one sample in a study of response to subunit inactivated influenza vaccine. One entry per CDR3 protein, called by TCRdb with MiXCR from the RT-PCR reads. This table holds roughly 700,000 distinct CDR3 sequences, 14% found once. The source was PBMCs from blood, collected 14 to 15 days before vaccination. The source of these receptors is a man in his fifties who received an inactivated influenza vaccine. The CDR3 runs from the conserved cysteine through the conserved F or W. The D gene is left open where the match is weak. Clone size is given for some rows only: seen once, a few or many times, or a class if the clone is expanded.

v_gene: TRBV20-1
d_gene: TRBD1
abundance: few
j_gene: TRBJ2-7
CDR3nt: TGCAGTGCAAATAGCCGGGACAGAGATTTCTACGAGCAGTACTTC
CDR3aa: CSANSRDRDFYEQYF

v_gene: TRBV4-3
d_gene: TRBD2
abundance: few
j_gene: TRBJ2-3
CDR3nt: TGCGCCAGCAGCCAAGATCTAGCGGGGGGCAGGGCTTATGATACGCAGTATTTT
CDR3aa: CASSQDLAGGRAYDTQYF

v_gene: TRBV28
d_gene: TRBD1
abundance: many
j_gene: TRBJ2-7
CDR3nt: TGTGCCAGCTTCCCGGGACAGTTTTATTACGAGCAGTACTTC
CDR3aa: CASFPGQFYYEQYF

v_gene: TRBV4-3
d_gene: -
abundance: many
j_gene: TRBJ1-1
CDR3nt: TGCGCCAGCAGCCAAGTTGGTATCGGTACTGAAGCTTTCTTT
CDR3aa: CASSQVGIGTEAFF

v_gene: TRBV20-1
d_gene: -
abundance: few
j_gene: TRBJ2-2
CDR3nt: TGCAGTGCTAGATACGATCCCGGGGAGCTGTTTTTT
CDR3aa: CSARYDPGELFF

v_gene: TRBV4-1
d_gene: -
abundance: -
j_gene: TRBJ2-7
CDR3nt: TGCGCCAGCAGCCAAATTCTCACGGGACGCAACGAGCAGTACTTC
CDR3aa: CASSQILTGRNEQYF

v_gene: TRBV7-3
d_gene: -
abundance: -
j_gene: TRBJ2-5
CDR3nt: TGTGCCAGCAGCTTAGGGTTTGGGATCCCAGGAGAGACCCAGTACTTC
CDR3aa: CASSLGFGIPGETQYF

v_gene: TRBV29-1
d_gene: -
abundance: -
j_gene: TRBJ2-7
CDR3nt: TGCAGCGCCGAGAGCGCGGGACCGGACGAGCAGTACTTC
CDR3aa: CSAESAGPDEQYF

v_gene: TRBV19
d_gene: TRBD1
abundance: -
j_gene: TRBJ2-7
CDR3nt: TGTGCCAGTGGACAGGGGACAAACTACGAGCAGTACTTC
CDR3aa: CASGQGTNYEQYF

v_gene: TRBV11-2
d_gene: -
abundance: -
j_gene: TRBJ2-3
CDR3nt: TGTGCCAGCAGCACGTCGGCCGGAGATACGCAGTATTTT
CDR3aa: CASSTSAGDTQYF

v_gene: TRBV28
d_gene: TRBD2
abundance: -
j_gene: TRBJ2-1
CDR3nt: TGTGCCAGCACCTCCGGGACTAGGAATGAGCAGTTCTTC
CDR3aa: CASTSGTRNEQFF

v_gene: TRBV6-2/TRBV6-3
d_gene: -
abundance: few
j_gene: TRBJ2-7
CDR3nt: TGTGCCAGCAGACTAGCCAGCTCCTACGAGCAGTACTTC
CDR3aa: CASRLASSYEQYF

v_gene: TRBV20-1
d_gene: -
abundance: few
j_gene: TRBJ2-1
CDR3nt: TGCAGTGCTAGAGAAACAGGGTTACGACAGCAGTTCTTC
CDR3aa: CSARETGLRQQFF